This T cell receptor (beta chain) was sequenced in a study of beta chain features in type 1 diabetes (dated by TCRdb to the late 2010s). About the investigation overall: Patients and healthy donors did not differ in mean age, gender distribution, total cell number or subset yield. Naive and central memory subsets were obtained from all 30 or so donors, but regulatory and stem cell-like memory subsets were isolated from only 8 patients and roughly 8 healthy donors. In the study, TCRB repertoires of sorted circulating CD4+ T cell subsets from recently diagnosed type 1 diabetes patients were compared with those of matched healthy donors. Across all samples, 90 million to 130 million sorted cells were examined, and cell number per subset correlated strongly with RNA yield. What the research found in general, with its limitations: Type 1 diabetes patients showed a moderate but significant shortening of TCRB CDR3 length in all four CD4+ subsets. Because the HLA sub-analyses included only small numbers of individuals, any influence of HLA type on TCRB rearrangement was left unresolved. The naive, central memory and regulatory TCRB repertoires appeared to resemble one another more closely among patients than among healthy donors. Because cDNA was sequenced instead of genomic DNA, highly expressing activated cells could be over-represented, though the groups showed no difference in activation or CD3 levels. PCR might favor shorter templates, but patient and control samples were amplified and corrected together, so any skew would affect both groups equally. Fewer insertions and more nucleotide deletions at VDJ recombination sites were observed in patients with type 1 diabetes, implying thymic rearrangement abnormalities.

From each donor, a single peripheral blood sample of around 120 mL on average was drawn into heparinised tubes. A BD FACSAria II and a panel including CD45RO, CCR7, CD25, CD127, CD95 and CD27 were used to sort naive, central memory, regulatory and stem cell-like memory CD4+ T cells. A purity above 95% was achieved for all sorted populations. PBMCs were isolated immediately by Lymphoprep density gradient centrifugation and stained directly without culture. Samples were stained and sorted in pairs, with one healthy donor and one patient per experiment, so that batch effects were minimized. Points on this clone: No cognate antigen has been identified for it. Base qualities are not at hand, and no much larger clone is one base apart.

Including the terminal cysteine and phenylalanine, the CDR3 comprises 13 residues. Only the CDR3 DNA stays, 39 bases, in frame from base 1. V is reduced by 2 bases and J by 5 bases, leaving a spacing of 8 bases between them. CDR1 and CDR2, per the germline V gene, are SGDLS and YYNGEE. All of the isolated RNA was reverse transcribed with the High Capacity cDNA Reverse Transcription Kit, so expressed TCRB transcripts were sequenced. Deep immunoSEQ sequencing was applied to naive, central memory and regulatory T cell samples, giving an average of about 3.6 million total reads per sample. After sorted cells were lysed in RLT buffer, RNA was extracted with DNase-treated RNeasy Micro or Mini kits, with the choice depending on cell number. Each cell subset was processed separately to prevent cross-contamination, with patient and healthy donor samples processed together. The immunoSEQ multiplex PCR was used to amplify TCRB sequences from cDNA, generating 87-bp fragments that spanned the CDR3 region. Sequencing of the amplicons was performed on the Illumina HiSeq platform. The original methods were these. PCR bias was computationally corrected using synthetic template baselines, reads within Hamming distance 2 were collapsed, and singletons that could not be merged were discarded. By aligning reads against IMGT, V, D and J genes, CDR3 length, and insertions or deletions at six rearrangement sites were assigned. Clonotype counts were normalized to sorted cell number within each subset before computing true diversity and Gini coefficients with the tcR R package. The overlap coefficient, calculated on TCRB nucleotide sequences, was used to quantify repertoire sharing. As a proxy for the pre-selection repertoire, out-of-frame TCRB sequences from naive cells were analyzed. This immuneACCESS table, as held by TCRdb, lists in-frame sequences with V and J called but not all clones. Of the missing ones, under half trace to an unresolved V gene in checked studies; the others have no known cause. The V and J calls and the clone size are those of that table, but D and trimming were determined from the DNA. This sample lists 500,000 to 800,000 clones; under 15% were detected once. The ten largest clones add up to 0.095% to 0.15% of the sample.

The clonotype originates from a man aged 25-45 years with type 1 diabetes. The V and J genes are TRBV9 and TRBJ1-5, with the D gene not confidently named. Sequencing was performed on naive CD4+ T cells from blood. This specimen's cell subset or site label, interpreted: true naive CD4+ T cells. CDR3 region: CASSVRVDQPQHF. The sequenced DNA: TGTGCCAGCAGCGTGAGGGTCGATCAGCCCCAGCATTTT.